The 27 T cell receptor beta chains reported below all come from one sample, sequenced in a study of blood T cell repertoires in COVID-19. The repertoire was sequenced with immunoSEQ multiplex PCR; TCRdb's copy has only in-frame clones and lacks some. The sample lists roughly 200,000 clones; more than 75% were seen once. Sequencing was carried out using peripheral blood. These receptors were collected from a man at least 80 years old with acute or convalescent COVID-19.

The gene calls are TRBV14 and TRBJ2-5; D gene ambiguous. Germline-derived CDR1 and CDR2 are SGHDN and FVKESK. This CDR3 is 13 amino acids long. Trimming left V 4 bases short and J 2 bases short, with 8 bases between. The CDR3 here is CASSRTTQETQYF. In DNA form, the CDR3 reads TGTGCCAGCAGCCGCACTACGCAAGAGACCCAGTACTTC.

This chain connects TRBV11-3 to TRBJ2-3; 7 bases map to TRBD2. V shed 3 bases and J 6 bases; nucleotides not matched to a gene: 9. From germline, CDR1 is SGHNT and CDR2 YENEEA. The CDR3 loop spans 15 amino acids. The CDR3 region has the DNA TGTGCCAGCAGCTTTGGCGCGGGAGTATGGGATACGCAGTATTTT. Translating gives CASSFGAGVWDTQYF. Complete variable domain (other parts from reference TRBV11-3 and TRBJ2-3): EAGVVQSPRYKIIEKKQPVAFWCNPISGHNTLYWYLQNLGQGPELLIRYENEEAVDDSQLPKDRFSAERLKGVDSTLKIQPAELGDSAVYLCASSFGAGVWDTQYFGPGTRLTVL.

The chain has TRBV7-2 and TRBJ2-1, with TRBD2 matching 13 bases. The CDR3 contains 15 residues. Germline CDR1 and CDR2: SGHTA and FQGNSA. Unmatched junction bases numbered 3, after V lost 4 bases and J lost 6 bases. CDR3 bases: TGTGCCAGCAGCTCTCGGACTAGCGGGAGCAATGAGCAGTTCTTC. It yields the protein CASSSRTSGSNEQFF.

The J gene is TRBJ2-5, the V gene TRBV30, with D possibly matching TRBD1 (5 bases). The CDR3 extends over 13 amino acids. V lost 1 base and J lost 4, with 10 bases in between. The germline V gene encodes CDR1 GTSNPN and CDR2 SVGIG (reference sequence). The CDR3 region is CAWSAGLSETQYF. The CDR3 DNA sequence: TGTGCCTGGAGTGCAGGGTTATCAGAGACCCAGTACTTC.

The chain carries TRBV12-3 or TRBV12-4 and TRBJ2-1, with TRBD2 matching 7 bases. The CDR3 extends over 13 amino acids. The trim removed 3 bases at V and 5 bases at J, leaving 1 base unmatched. The DNA of the CDR3 is TGTGCCAGCAGTTTGCGGGAGAACAATGAGCAGTTCTTC. This gives the protein CASSLRENNEQFF.

The rearrangement uses TRBV5-1 and TRBJ2-5, with a weak D call TRBD2 (5 bases). Germline-derived CDR1 and CDR2 are SGHRS and YFSETQ. V lost 0 bases and J 2 bases, leaving 17 bases between the germline ends. The CDR3 spans 17 residues. Here the CDR3 DNA reads TGCGCCAGCAGCTTGGCGGGTCCGGGATACCAACAAGAGACCCAGTACTTC. Its protein is CASSLAGPGYQQETQYF.

This chain joins TRBV18 and TRBJ1-1; D uncertain. The germline V gene encodes CDR1 KGHSH and CDR2 LQKENI. V was clipped by 2 bases and J by 4 bases, with 14 bases between them. The CDR3 runs to 15 residues. The DNA of the CDR3 is TGTGCCAGCTCACCAGGGCGGGTATCGGGCACTGAAGCTTTCTTT. It codes for CASSPGRVSGTEAFF.

The chain combines TRBV4-1 with TRBJ1-5, with 8 bases aligning to TRBD1. The germline V gene has CDR1 MGHRA and CDR2 YSYEKL. The CDR3 has 17 amino acids. The junction had 6 bases not matched to a gene; V was cut back by 1 base and J by 1 base. The CDR3 here is CASSQAQGGPSNQPQHF. CDR3 in DNA: TGCGCCAGCAGCCAAGCACAGGGGGGCCCCAGCAATCAGCCCCAGCATTTT.

This rearrangement joins TRBV27 to TRBJ2-2; 9 bases align to TRBD1. V dropped 5 bases and J dropped 7; count of bases not matched to a gene: 5. Per germline, CDR1 MNHEY and CDR2 SMNVEV (reference sequence). The length of the CDR3 is 14 residues. CDR3 loop: CASSNRGRIGELFF. In DNA, the CDR3 is TGTGCCAGCAGTAACAGGGGGCGGATCGGGGAGCTGTTTTTT.

The count of this clone is one. The V and J genes are TRBV3-1 (or the pseudogene TRBV3-2) and TRBJ2-6, with 13 bases matching TRBD2. Germline CDR1 is LGHDT and CDR2 is YNNKEL (reference sequence). The CDR3 has 21 amino acids. J was trimmed by 4 bases and V by 5 bases; bases with no gene match: 17. The CDR3 DNA follows: TGTGCCAGCAGCTCAAGGGGAGGGACTAGCGGGGAGGCTTCAGGGGCCAACGTCCTGACTTTC. Residues: CASSSRGGTSGEASGANVLTF.

This sequence joins TRBV5-8 and TRBJ2-6, with TRBD1 matching over 8 bases. Trimming at V came to 5 bases and at J to 2 bases, leaving 6 bases not matched to a gene. The CDR3 is 16 residues long. CDR1 and CDR2 from the germline V gene are SGHTS and YDEGEE. CDR3 loop: CASSGTGRTGANVLTF. CDR3 nucleotides: TGTGCCAGCAGTGGGACAGGAAGAACTGGGGCCAACGTCCTGACTTTC.

The chain carries TRBV6-5 and TRBJ1-4; D not resolved. Germline CDR1 and CDR2: MNHEY and SVGAGI. V dropped 6 bases and J dropped 8 bases, with 13 bases sitting between them. This CDR3 is 13 amino acids long. CDR3 in DNA: TGTGCCAGCAGGGACCGGGATCGAGAAAAACTGTTTTTT. Protein sequence: CASRDRDREKLFF.

This clone was detected a few times. The chain uses TRBV7-3 and TRBJ2-2; 9 bases align to TRBD2. Germline V gene sequence: CDR1 SGHTA, CDR2 FQGTGA. There are 16 residues in the CDR3. V was pared by 2 bases and J by 6 bases, with 7 bases of the junction left unmatched. The CDR3 sequence: CASSLHSSGSPGELFF. The CDR3 nucleotides read TGTGCCAGCAGCTTACACAGTAGCGGGAGCCCCGGGGAGCTGTTTTTT.

This chain joins TRBV7-2 and TRBJ2-3; the D gene is possibly TRBD2 (5 bases). Germline loops: CDR1 SGHTA, CDR2 FQGNSA. Deletions cut 7 bases from V and 2 bases from J, with 13 bases between. The CDR3 covers 14 residues. CDR3 region: CASTFGGPTDTQYF. CDR3 bases: TGTGCCAGCACCTTTGGAGGTCCCACAGATACGCAGTATTTT.

The chain has TRBV9 and TRBJ2-2, with D maybe TRBD1 (7 bases). Germline V gene data show CDR1 as SGDLS and CDR2 as YYNGEE. This CDR3 has 14 amino acids. Trimming shortened V by 3 bases and J by 6 bases, and 12 bases separated the two germline ends. CDR3 sequence reads: CASSAQGEAGELFF. CDR3 in DNA: TGTGCCAGCAGCGCCCAGGGGGAGGCCGGGGAGCTGTTTTTT.

This chain connects TRBV10-3 to TRBJ2-7; 7 positions match TRBD1. Unmatched junction bases numbered 7, after V lost 2 bases and J lost 3 bases. This CDR3 has 15 residues. Germline-derived CDR1 and CDR2 are ENHRY and SYGVKD. The chain's CDR3 is CAISEPRQGYYEQYF. The CDR3, as DNA: TGTGCCATCAGTGAGCCCAGACAGGGTTACTACGAGCAGTACTTC.

The V gene is TRBV28, the J gene TRBJ2-3; 11 bases fit TRBD2. Trimming removed 5 bases from V and 2 bases from J; junction bases left unmatched: 9. CDR1 and CDR2 (germline): MDHEN, SYDVKM. The CDR3 extends over 17 amino acids. The chain's CDR3 is CASSTSGSPRSTDTQYF. The CDR3 nucleotides are TGTGCCAGCAGTACTAGCGGGAGTCCGAGGTCCACAGATACGCAGTATTTT.

The rearrangement links TRBV18 to TRBJ2-1; D is perhaps TRBD2 (6 bases). The CDR3 spans 15 residues. Germline V gene data show CDR1 as KGHSH and CDR2 as LQKENI. V was shortened by 3 bases and J by 7 bases, with 16 bases between the two germline ends. CDR3 amino acids: CASSPSGPPRNEQFF. The DNA for the CDR3 is TGTGCCAGCTCACCTAGCGGCCCCCCCAGGAATGAGCAGTTCTTC.

V is TRBV3-1 (or the pseudogene TRBV3-2) and J is TRBJ1-2, with TRBD1 identical over 9 bases. The germline V gene encodes CDR1 LGHDT and CDR2 YNNKEL (reference sequence). The CDR3 totals 13 residues. V dropped 3 bases and J dropped 8; count of bases not matched to a gene: 4. The DNA of the CDR3 is TGTGCCAGCAGCCACTGGACAGGGGTGGGCTACACCTTC. This translates into CASSHWTGVGYTF.

The rearrangement joins TRBV2 to TRBJ2-7; 7 positions match TRBD2. V gave up 8 bases and J gave up 2 bases; unmatched junction bases: 3. There are 12 residues in the CDR3. The germline V gene encodes CDR1 SNHLY and CDR2 FYNNEI. DNA of the CDR3: TGTGCCAGCGCGGGAGAGGCCTACGAGCAGTACTTC. Its protein product is CASAGEAYEQYF.

This clone was detected once. V and J are TRBV15 and TRBJ2-3; D is unresolved. This CDR3 region has 13 residues. Per the germline V gene, CDR1 is LNHNV and CDR2 is YYDKDF (reference sequence). V lost 2 bases and J lost 2, with 5 bases in between. In DNA form, the CDR3 reads TGTGCCACCAGCAGACGGTACACAGATACGCAGTATTTT. Amino acids: CATSRRYTDTQYF.

A few counts support this clone. The chain joins TRBV19 to TRBJ1-1, with TRBD1 identical over 7 bases. The CDR3 covers 14 residues. The germline gives CDR1 LNHDA, CDR2 SQIVND (reference sequence). Unmatched junction bases numbered 2, after V lost 4 bases and J lost 0 bases. The CDR3 sequence is CASSKTGLNTEAFF. CDR3 coding DNA: TGTGCCAGTAGTAAGACAGGGCTGAACACTGAAGCTTTCTTT.

This clone was recorded a few times. V gene TRBV19 combines with J gene TRBJ1-1; no clear D gene. Germline loops: CDR1 LNHDA, CDR2 SQIVND (reference sequence). This CDR3 spans 13 amino acids. V lost 4 bases and J lost 2, with 8 bases in between. This CDR3 reads CASSRSKNTEAFF. The DNA for the CDR3 is TGTGCCAGTAGTAGGAGTAAAAACACTGAAGCTTTCTTT. Complete variable domain (other parts from reference TRBV19 and TRBJ1-1): DGGITQSPKYLFRKEGQNVTLSCEQNLNHDAMYWYRQDPGQGLRLIYYSQIVNDFQKGDIAEGYSVSREKKESFPLTVTSAQKNPTAFYLCASSRSKNTEAFFGQGTRLTVV.

CDR3 protein: CASSDSGTSFSNEQFF. For the CDR3, the DNA is TGTGCCAGCAGCGACTCCGGGACTAGCTTCTCTAATGAGCAGTTCTTC. The genes are TRBV7-2 and TRBJ2-1, with 9 bases matching TRBD2. The V gene's germline CDR1 is SGHTA and CDR2 FQGNSA. The junction had 12 bases not matched to a gene; V was cut back by 5 bases and J by 7 bases. The CDR3 length is 16 residues.

The chain has TRBV24-1 and TRBJ2-1; D remains unclear. V was shortened by 0 bases and J by 7 bases, with 15 bases between the two germline ends. The CDR3 runs 16 residues. Germline assignment: CDR1 KGHDR and CDR2 SFDVKD. This CDR3 is CATSDLVATGLNEQFF. The DNA of the CDR3 is TGTGCCACCAGTGATTTGGTGGCCACGGGTCTAAATGAGCAGTTCTTC.

The chain is built from TRBV6-2 or TRBV6-3 and TRBJ2-7; 7 nucleotides agree with TRBD2. CDR1 and CDR2 from the germline V gene are MNHEY and SVGEGT. After removal of 5 bases from V and 6 bases from J, the junction contained 13 bases not matched to a gene. There are 15 residues in the CDR3. The CDR3 loop reads CASSRRLAGLGEQYV. The CDR3 coding sequence is TGTGCCAGCAGTCGAAGACTAGCAGGTTTGGGCGAGCAGTACGTC.

The chain joins TRBV10-3 to TRBJ2-7; TRBD1 matches at 7 bases. Per germline, CDR1 ENHRY and CDR2 SYGVKD. With V trimmed by 4 bases and J by 7 bases, 10 bases remained unmatched. The CDR3 is 14 amino acids. The CDR3 sequence is CAISGQGRTWEQYV. The CDR3 DNA sequence: TGTGCCATCAGTGGACAGGGTCGAACCTGGGAGCAGTACGTC.